This T cell receptor beta chain is drawn from a study of OX40 agonist ivuxolimab in advanced cancers. The ends lost 3 bases at V and 4 bases at J; junction bases unmatched: 2. Germline-derived CDR1 and CDR2 are MDHEN and SYDVKM. The length of the CDR3 is 15 residues. Sequenced by immunoSEQ multiplex PCR; TCRdb stores in-frame clones only, minus some. In the table there are tens of thousands of clones, approximately 90% of which are singletons. The sequence was obtained from an adult with an advanced solid tumor such as melanoma, head and neck, liver or kidney cancer. The chain combines TRBV28 with TRBJ2-5; TRBD2 aligns across 13 bases. The sequences come from CD4+ or CD8+ T cells sorted from blood, collected in a trial of the OX40 agonist ivuxolimab. CDR3 region: CASSFRTSGGETQYF. Written as DNA, the CDR3 is TGTGCCAGCAGTTTTCGGACTAGCGGGGGAGAGACCCAGTACTTC.